This T cell receptor (beta chain) was identified during a study of shared clonotypes between healthy human individuals. Turning to the study itself: Donors were a couple of women and a few men aged 18 to 49.

Deep-level settings were used for running the assay. Produced via immunoSEQ multiplex PCR; TCRdb's table is partial and in-frame only. The sample records 2.3 million or so clones, 93% being singletons. Looked up from germline, CDR1 is MDHEN and CDR2 is SYDVKM. With 7 bases removed from V and 5 bases from J, the gap between germline ends came to 11 bases. This CDR3 is built from 12 residues. The sequenced sample was naive CD4+ T cells from PBMCs. Subset of the sample: CD45RA+ positively selected. The receptor's source is a man aged 18 to 30 in good health. Some clones in this sample may be carry-over from other donors' samples. The V gene is TRBV28, the J gene TRBJ1-1; D remains ambiguous. The CDR3 DNA reads as TGTGCCAGCACCCTAGGAGAGACTGAAGCTTTCTTT. Protein: CASTLGETEAFF.